A single sample gave rise to the 9 T cell receptor beta chains below, sequenced in a study of OX40 agonist ivuxolimab in advanced cancers. Measured with immunoSEQ multiplex PCR; TCRdb has only the in-frame clones, and not every one. The sample lists fewer than 60,000 clones; 88% were seen once. The sample here was CD4+ or CD8+ T cells sorted from blood, taken in a trial of the OX40 agonist ivuxolimab. The receptors shown here come from an adult with an advanced solid tumor such as melanoma, head and neck, liver or kidney cancer.

This clone was seen once. V is TRBV28 and J is TRBJ2-7, with 10 bases lining up with TRBD1. The CDR3 has 15 amino acids. Unmatched junction bases numbered 10, after V lost 6 bases and J lost 5 bases. The V gene's germline CDR1 is MDHEN and CDR2 SYDVKM. In DNA form, the CDR3 reads TGTGCCAGCAGCCTACCGGGACAGGGGTCCCACGAGCAGTACTTC. As protein: CASSLPGQGSHEQYF.

Remarks on this clone: The same CDR3 is also encoded by other DNA sequences in this sample. V and J are TRBV6-5 and TRBJ1-2; no firm D call. The CDR3 totals 14 residues. Trimming pared 2 bases from V and 1 base from J, leaving 8 bases between. Germline assignment: CDR1 MNHEY and CDR2 SVGAGI. The CDR3 loop is CASSYKASNYGYTF. CDR3 bases: TGTGCCAGCAGTTACAAGGCCAGTAACTATGGCTACACCTTC.

CDR3 loop: CASSQGTARGTEAFF. CDR3 bases: TGTGCCAGCAGCCAAGGTACAGCCCGAGGCACTGAAGCTTTCTTT. V is TRBV4-2 and J is TRBJ1-1; D is unclear. The CDR3 spans 15 residues. V gave up 1 base and J gave up 4 bases, with 13 bases separating them. Germline loops: CDR1 LGHNA, CDR2 YNFKEQ.

V gene TRBV7-9 combines with J gene TRBJ2-1; D is ambiguous. The germline V and J ends were trimmed by 6 bases and 2 bases, with 8 bases remaining between them. Germline V gives CDR1 SEHNR, CDR2 FQNEAQ (reference sequence). The CDR3 runs 13 residues. CDR3 sequence reads: CASSINTYNEQFF. In nucleotides, the CDR3 is TGTGCCAGCAGTATCAACACCTACAATGAGCAGTTCTTC.

This chain links TRBV11-1 with TRBJ2-5, with D perhaps TRBD2 (5 bases). CDR1 is SGHAT, CDR2 FQDESV, per germline (reference sequence). V shed 4 bases and J shed 2 bases, with 8 bases lying between them. This CDR3 is built from 13 residues. The CDR3 DNA is TGTGCCAGCAGCTCTAGCCTACAAGAGACCCAGTACTTC. Translated, it gives CASSSSLQETQYF.

The chain couples TRBV5-4 to TRBJ2-1; D not certain. Germline-derived CDR1 and CDR2 are SGHNT and YYREEE (reference sequence). CDR3 length: 16 residues. V dropped 4 bases and J dropped 7 bases, with 21 bases sitting between them. The CDR3 reads CASSPRRSIGENEQFF. Here the CDR3 DNA reads TGTGCCAGCAGCCCTCGCCGTAGCATAGGTGAGAATGAGCAGTTCTTC.

The chain joins TRBV13 to TRBJ1-3; D remains unclear. CDR3 length: 13 residues. Trimming took off 5 bases at V and 11 bases at J, with 16 bases between the two ends. Per the germline V gene, CDR1 is PRHDT and CDR2 is FYEKMQ (reference sequence). The CDR3 DNA sequence: TGTGCCAGCAGCCTAGACGGCTGGCGAGCCATATATTTT. This encodes CASSLDGWRAIYF. The full variable domain, in which reference TRBV13 and TRBJ1-3 provide the parts outside the CDR3, is AAGVIQSPRHLIKEKRETATLKCYPIPRHDTVYWYQQGPGQDPQFLISFYEKMQSDKGSIPDRFSAQQFSDYHSELNMSSLELGDSALYFCASSLDGWRAIYFGEGSWLTVV.

This clone is a singleton in its sample. The chain links TRBV2 to TRBJ2-4; the D gene is possibly TRBD1 (5 bases). CDR1 and CDR2 (germline): SNHLY, FYNNEI. The CDR3 length is 15 residues. V lost 1 base and J 8 bases, leaving 15 bases between the germline ends. Written as DNA, the CDR3 is TGTGCCAGCAGTGAAGGGGGCGGTCTTAGGGACATTCAGTACTTC. Translated, it gives CASSEGGGLRDIQYF.

This clone was counted a single time. This chain uses TRBV19 with TRBJ1-5, with D possibly being TRBD1 (6 bases). CDR3 size: 13 residues. CDR1 and CDR2 (germline): LNHDA, SQIVND (reference sequence). The V and J ends lost 3 bases and 6 bases respectively, with 9 bases between them. DNA for the CDR3: TGTGCCAGTAGTATGAAGGACAGTCAGCCCCAGCATTTT. Protein sequence: CASSMKDSQPQHF.